This T cell receptor beta chain was recovered during a study of CD8 T cells in ankylosing spondylitis (dated by TCRdb to between 2016 and 2019). General notes on the study: The study profiled T cell receptor beta repertoires in healthy donors and ankylosing spondylitis patients to find disease-linked TCR variants. The full study cohort comprised around 25 ankylosing spondylitis patients and about 110 healthy donors. Peripheral blood was sampled, and synovial fluid was additionally collected from ankylosing spondylitis patients. General conclusions and limits of the study: According to the report, matched synovial fluid samples from ankylosing spondylitis patients were significantly enriched for the disease-linked clones. Blood from ankylosing spondylitis patients appeared to be characterized by a TCR beta motif composed of eight highly homologous amino acid variants. The disease-linked clones had a CD8+ phenotype and were found at relatively low frequencies in peripheral blood. Some TCR beta motif variants had previously been reported in synovial fluid and blood of reactive arthritis patients, which suggested common disease-initiation mechanisms.

Points on this clonotype: Its binding antigen is unknown. The record has no base qualities; no much larger clone is one base away.

Synovial fluid samples were paired with blood samples taken from the same ankylosing spondylitis patients. Sequenced on an Illumina HiSeq 2500. Quantitative 5'-RACE with molecular barcodes was the method used to prepare the TCR beta libraries. In the original analysis: A new computational method, built on a probabilistic model of VDJ rearrangement, was used to identify disease-linked TCR variants. TCRdb ran its own pipeline on the public reads, namely fastp trimming at Q25 and MiXCR clone calling, and kept in-frame beta chains. When rows share a CDR3 protein, they turn into one entry using the most common DNA and genes. The authors' filters were not applied to this entry. The sample has some 140,000 distinct CDR3 sequences on record, 7% to 10% of them singletons. Of the sample, more than 7% falls within the top ten clones. The germline V gene supplies CDR1 MNHNS and CDR2 SASEGT. The CDR3 has 14 amino acids, counting the end cysteine and phenylalanine. CDR3 DNA only is kept here, 42 bases in frame from base 1. Here V drops 7 bases and J drops 2 bases, and the junction holds 5 bases not matched to any gene.

The clonotype comes from a male donor with ankylosing spondylitis. Sequencing was performed on synovial fluid, either unsorted or a sorted T cell fraction (not recorded which). The chain uses TRBV6-1 and TRBJ2-1; 7 central nucleotides agree with TRBD2. The DNA reads TGTGCCAGCACCCGGGGAGGGGCCTACAATGAGCAGTTCTTC. This codes for CASTRGGAYNEQFF.